What follows are 12 T cell receptor beta chains derived from one specimen sequenced in a study of PD-L1 blockade in urothelial cancer. TCRdb's copy holds only in-frame clones and misses some; the assay was immunoSEQ multiplex PCR. Altogether tens of thousands of clones are present, over 70% being singletons, with the ten largest covering almost 4.5%. The sequencing here drew on PBMCs, taken around atezolizumab (anti-PD-L1) treatment. The receptors were gathered from a man between 70 and 80 years old with urothelial cancer.

The J gene is TRBJ2-7, the V gene TRBV4-1; D not certain. V was trimmed by 4 bases and J by 4 bases, leaving 14 bases between them. In germline, CDR1 is MGHRA, CDR2 YSYEKL. The CDR3 runs to 14 residues. This CDR3 is CASSRLPSLYEQYF. The CDR3 DNA reads TGCGCCAGCAGCCGCCTCCCCAGTTTGTACGAGCAGTACTTC.

This sequence joins TRBV10-1 and TRBJ2-3; TRBD2 agrees at 10 bases. The CDR3 has 17 amino acids. Trimming cost V 4 bases and J 5 bases; bases outside gene matches: 12. The germline gives CDR1 WNHNN, CDR2 SYGVQD (reference sequence). The CDR3 sequence: CASSGASGRGRGDTQYF. Here the CDR3 DNA reads TGCGCCAGCAGTGGGGCTAGCGGGAGAGGCCGTGGAGATACGCAGTATTTT.

This clone occurred a few times. This sequence joins TRBV7-3 and TRBJ2-3; 13 bases fit TRBD2. V lost 5 bases and J lost 3; bases outside the gene matches: 5. CDR3 length: 16 amino acids. Germline loops: CDR1 SGHTA, CDR2 FQGTGA. Written as DNA, the CDR3 is TGTGCCAGCAGCAACAGGGGACTAGCGGGGACAGATACGCAGTATTTT. This gives the protein CASSNRGLAGTDTQYF.

The V gene is TRBV5-1, the J gene TRBJ2-7, with TRBD1 as a possible D gene (7 bases). The CDR3 spans 16 residues. Germline V CDR1 and CDR2: SGHRS, YFSETQ. V was pared by 3 bases and J by 1 base, with 17 bases between. CDR3 loop: CASSSGGLATSYEQYF. The CDR3 bases are TGCGCCAGCAGCTCAGGGGGTCTAGCGACGTCCTACGAGCAGTACTTC.

The rearrangement uses TRBV30 and TRBJ1-4; 7 bases agree with TRBD1. V shed 0 bases and J 6 bases; nucleotides not matched to a gene: 4. The CDR3 runs to 14 residues. Looked up from germline, CDR1 is GTSNPN and CDR2 is SVGIG (reference sequence). The DNA of the CDR3 is TGTGCCTGGAGTGTACATGGGACAGATGAAAAACTGTTTTTT. Encoded protein: CAWSVHGTDEKLFF.

The V call is TRBV11-2, the J call TRBJ1-2; D unresolved. Germline V CDR1 and CDR2: SGHAT, FQNNGV. V was trimmed by 1 base and J by 4 bases, leaving 16 bases between them. This CDR3 is 16 amino acids long. Here the CDR3 DNA reads TGTGCCAGCAGCTTAGGGGTGGAAGTGCGGGGCTATGGCTACACCTTC. This codes for CASSLGVEVRGYGYTF.

The chain employs TRBV10-3 and TRBJ2-2; D may be TRBD1 (5 bases). The germline V gene has CDR1 ENHRY and CDR2 SYGVKD. Trimming removed 7 bases at V and 1 base at J, with 10 bases between. The CDR3 covers 14 residues. CDR3 residues: CAIKWGGNTGELFF. The CDR3 bases are TGTGCCATCAAATGGGGCGGGAACACCGGGGAGCTGTTTTTT.

The V call is TRBV5-8, the J call TRBJ1-1; possible D gene TRBD1, 5 bases. This CDR3 region has 14 residues. Looked up from germline, CDR1 is SGHTS and CDR2 is YDEGEE. Trimming left V 1 base short and J 6 bases short, with 13 bases between. The CDR3: CASSLPDTVSEAFF. DNA of the CDR3: TGTGCCAGCAGCTTGCCGGACACAGTTTCTGAAGCTTTCTTT.

The genes are TRBV6-5 and TRBJ1-1; perhaps TRBD1 as D (6 bases). Germline assignment: CDR1 MNHEY and CDR2 SVGAGI. V lost 0 bases and J lost 8, with 16 bases in between. CDR3 length: 15 amino acids. The CDR3 sequence is CASSYSRSGGPEAFF. CDR3 DNA: TGTGCCAGCAGTTACTCGAGGTCCGGGGGGCCCGAAGCTTTCTTT.

The chain joins TRBV19 to TRBJ1-4; D is perhaps TRBD1 (6 bases). V shed 0 bases and J shed 2 bases, with 10 bases lying between them. The length of the CDR3 is 16 residues. Germline V gene data show CDR1 as LNHDA and CDR2 as SQIVND (reference sequence). CDR3: CASSIDQGWTNEKLFF. In DNA form, the CDR3 reads TGTGCCAGTAGTATAGATCAGGGGTGGACTAATGAAAAACTGTTTTTT.

The chain has TRBV4-1 and TRBJ1-1, with D tentatively TRBD1 (5 bases). Trimming left V 1 base short and J 6 bases short, with 15 bases between. The CDR3 runs 15 residues. CDR1 is MGHRA, CDR2 YSYEKL, per germline. The CDR3 coding sequence is TGCGCCAGCAGCCAAGCATGGGGCCGGGCCGCTGAAGCTTTCTTT. It is translated as CASSQAWGRAAEAFF.

V usage is TRBV29-1 and J usage is TRBJ2-7; tentatively, D is TRBD2 (6 bases). This CDR3 is built from 14 residues. With 0 bases removed from V and 7 bases from J, the gap between germline ends came to 16 bases. Germline lookup yields CDR1 SQVTM and CDR2 ANQGSEA. The CDR3 here is CSVEEGQGGGEQYF. The CDR3 DNA is TGCAGCGTTGAAGAGGGGCAGGGCGGAGGGGAGCAGTACTTC.